Following are 13 T cell receptor beta chains from one sample sequenced in a study of a mutant IDH1 vaccine in newly diagnosed glioma (dated by TCRdb to the early 2020s). The library came from the immunoSEQ multiplex PCR assay. TCRdb carries this immuneACCESS record with in-frame sequences only. Its versions omit some clonotypes, under half of them owing to an unresolved V gene in the studies checked, with the rest unexplained. This sample holds about 98,000 clones; approximately 90% were observed only once. The ten largest account for roughly 0.54% of the sample. Reading the label with the study, this specimen's time point is: baseline, week 1 (first vaccination visit). The sample's treatment or condition label, decoded: pre-vaccination baseline after standard-of-care therapy. Sample: PBMCs, taken from a glioma patient treated with radiotherapy, temozolomide or both. These receptor sequences come from a woman aged 45-60 years with glioma.

The chain uses TRBV30 and TRBJ1-1; a weak D match, TRBD1 (6 bases). This CDR3 contains 16 residues. V gave up 3 bases and J gave up 0 bases, with 17 bases separating them. Germline V gene data show CDR1 as GTSNPN and CDR2 as SVGIG (reference sequence). CDR3 loop: CAWSSRLRGLNTEAFF. The DNA of the CDR3 is TGTGCCTGGAGCAGTCGGTTGAGGGGGTTGAACACTGAAGCTTTCTTT.

The genes are TRBV28 and TRBJ2-5; D uncertain. Germline CDR1 and CDR2: MDHEN and SYDVKM. The V gene lost 6 bases and the J gene lost 2 bases, with 1 base spanning the gap. This CDR3 has 10 amino acids. In DNA form, the CDR3 reads TGTGCCAGCAGACAAGAGACCCAGTACTTC. It translates to CASRQETQYF.

The V gene is TRBV30, the J gene TRBJ2-5; TRBD1 agrees at 9 bases. J was trimmed by 5 bases and V by 1 base; bases with no gene match: 2. The CDR3 runs 13 residues. Germline values: CDR1 GTSNPN, CDR2 SVGIG (reference sequence). In DNA form, the CDR3 reads TGTGCCTGGAGTGCCGGGACAGGGGAGACCCAGTACTTC. Residues: CAWSAGTGETQYF. The whole variable domain, remainder taken from reference TRBV30 and TRBJ2-5, is SQTIHQWPATLVQPVGSPLSLECTVEGTSNPNLYWYRQAAGRGLQLLFYSVGIGQISSEVPQNLSASRPQDRQFILSSKKLLLSDSGFYLCAWSAGTGETQYFGPGTRLLVL.

The rearrangement uses TRBV6-5 and TRBJ1-1; unclear D gene. The germline gives CDR1 MNHEY, CDR2 SVGAGI. V lost 0 bases and J lost 6, with 11 bases in between. The CDR3 spans 14 residues. The chain's CDR3 is CASSYSPGVPEAFF. The DNA of the CDR3 is TGTGCCAGCAGTTACTCGCCGGGAGTACCTGAAGCTTTCTTT.

CDR3 protein: CASRSRLAGGEETQYF. CDR3 sequence (DNA): TGTGCCAGTCGGTCCAGGCTAGCGGGAGGTGAGGAGACCCAGTACTTC. The chain is built from TRBV18 and TRBJ2-5, with 11 bases aligning to TRBD2. The CDR3 covers 16 residues. V was pared by 9 bases and J by 5 bases, with 14 bases of the junction left unmatched. Germline-derived CDR1 and CDR2 are KGHSH and LQKENI.

The chain employs TRBV19 and TRBJ2-1; D unclear. This CDR3 spans 11 amino acids. Trimming left V 8 bases short and J 3 bases short, with 5 bases between. CDR1 and CDR2 (germline): LNHDA, SQIVND (reference sequence). CDR3: CASYSYNEQFF. In DNA form, the CDR3 reads TGTGCCAGTTACAGCTACAATGAGCAGTTCTTC.

The chain uses TRBV6-5 and TRBJ2-5; 7 bases map to TRBD1. The J call may not be correct, given that the DNA end is closer to TRBJ2-7. The CDR3 has 15 residues. The germline V gene encodes CDR1 MNHEY and CDR2 SVGAGI. CDR3 DNA: TGTGCCAGCAGTTACCAAGTCGACAGGGACTACGAGCAGTACTTC. Protein sequence: CASSYQVDRDYEQYF.

V is TRBV19 and J is TRBJ2-7, with D uncertain. From germline, CDR1 is LNHDA and CDR2 SQIVND (reference sequence). V was trimmed by 4 bases and J by 0 bases, leaving 7 bases between them. The CDR3 runs 13 residues. The CDR3 sequence: CASSRLSSYEQYF. For the CDR3, the DNA is TGTGCCAGTAGTAGGTTGAGCTCCTACGAGCAGTACTTC.

The gene calls are TRBV19 and TRBJ2-1; TRBD2 agrees at 12 bases. Germline V CDR1 and CDR2: LNHDA, SQIVND (reference sequence). CDR3 length: 15 residues. After removal of 2 bases from V and 8 bases from J, the junction contained 4 bases not matched to a gene. CDR3 in amino acids: CASSILAGGGHEQFF. The CDR3 DNA sequence: TGTGCCAGTAGTATACTAGCGGGAGGGGGGCATGAGCAGTTCTTC.

The chain couples TRBV5-1 to TRBJ2-7; 7 bases map to TRBD1. The CDR3 extends over 13 amino acids. Trimming took 4 bases from V and 3 from J; bases not matched to a gene: 4. CDR1 and CDR2 from the germline V gene are SGHRS and YFSETQ. The CDR3 loop reads CASSQGVRYEQYF. DNA of the CDR3: TGCGCCAGCAGCCAGGGGGTCCGCTACGAGCAGTACTTC.

The V and J genes are TRBV29-1 and TRBJ2-6; D is undetermined. The germline V gene encodes CDR1 SQVTM and CDR2 ANQGSEA. V gave up 6 bases and J gave up 4 bases, with 7 bases separating them. This CDR3 is 12 amino acids long. In DNA, the CDR3 is TGCAGCGTAGGGTCGGGGGCCAACGTCCTGACTTTC. It yields the protein CSVGSGANVLTF.

The chain recombines TRBV27 with TRBJ2-7; D call uncertain. The V end lost 5 bases, the J end lost 3 bases, and 17 bases lay between the germline ends. The CDR3 loop spans 15 amino acids. Germline lookup yields CDR1 MNHEY and CDR2 SMNVEV (reference sequence). The chain's CDR3 is CASSAPFLGRYEQYF. The CDR3 nucleotides read TGTGCCAGCAGTGCTCCTTTCCTAGGGCGCTACGAGCAGTACTTC.

The V and J genes are TRBV30 and TRBJ2-4; TRBD1 or TRBD2 may be the D gene (6 bases each). CDR3 length: 15 amino acids. Trimming took 2 bases from V and 1 from J, leaving 12 bases between them. Per the germline V gene, CDR1 is GTSNPN and CDR2 is SVGIG (reference sequence). The chain's CDR3 is CAWSPRGAAKNIQYF. CDR3 DNA: TGTGCCTGGAGTCCGAGGGGGGCCGCCAAAAACATTCAGTACTTC.